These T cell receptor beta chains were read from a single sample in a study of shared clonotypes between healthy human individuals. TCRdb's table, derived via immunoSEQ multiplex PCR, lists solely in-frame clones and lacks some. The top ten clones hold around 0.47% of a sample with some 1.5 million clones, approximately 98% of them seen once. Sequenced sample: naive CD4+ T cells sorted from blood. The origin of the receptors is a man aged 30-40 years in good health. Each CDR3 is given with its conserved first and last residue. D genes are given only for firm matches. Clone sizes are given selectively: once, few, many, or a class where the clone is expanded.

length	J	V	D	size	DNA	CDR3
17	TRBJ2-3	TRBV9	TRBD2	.	TGTGCCAGCAGCGCCCGGGACTACCGGGACAGCACAGATACGCAGTATTTT	CASSARDYRDSTDTQYF
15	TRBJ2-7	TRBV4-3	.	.	TGCGCCAGCAGCCAAGACTTACCATCCGCCTACGAGCAGTACTTC	CASSQDLPSAYEQYF
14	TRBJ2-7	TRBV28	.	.	TGTGCCAGCAGTTTGTCATCCCGGGTTATCGAGCAGTACTTC	CASSLSSRVIEQYF
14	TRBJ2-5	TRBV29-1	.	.	TGCAGCGTCTTCACGGTCGGAGGGCGGGAGACCCAGTACTTC	CSVFTVGGRETQYF
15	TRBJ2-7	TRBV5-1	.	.	TGCGCCAGCAGCTTGGGCGGGACAGAGAGTTACGAGCAGTACTTC	CASSLGGTESYEQYF
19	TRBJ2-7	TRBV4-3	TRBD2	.	TGCGCCAGCAGCCAGGGCACCGGGACTAGCGGGAGTAATACCTACGAGCAGTACTTC	CASSQGTGTSGSNTYEQYF
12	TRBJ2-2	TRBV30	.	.	TGTGCCTGGAGAAGGGGCACCGGGGAGCTGTTTTTT	CAWRRGTGELFF
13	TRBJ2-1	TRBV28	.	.	TGTGCCAGCAGTTTTTCCCTAGCAGATGAGCAGTTCTTC	CASSFSLADEQFF
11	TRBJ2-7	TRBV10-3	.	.	TGTGCCATCAGTGAGCTATACGAGCAGTACTTC	CAISELYEQYF
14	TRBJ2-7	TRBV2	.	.	TGTGCCAGCAGTGGAGGGTCCCCCCCCTACGAGCAGTACTTC	CASSGGSPPYEQYF
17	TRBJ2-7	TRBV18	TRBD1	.	TGTGCCAGCTCACCAACGGGTTTCGGACAGGGCGCTTCCGAGCAGTACTTC	CASSPTGFGQGASEQYF
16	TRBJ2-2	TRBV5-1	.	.	TGCGCCAGCAGCTTGGATGTGACCGCTTTTTTCGGGGAGCTGTTTTTT	CASSLDVTAFFGELFF
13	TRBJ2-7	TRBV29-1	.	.	TGCAGCGTTGTTCCCCAGAAAACCTACGAGCAGTACTTC	CSVVPQKTYEQYF
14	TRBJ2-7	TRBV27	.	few	TGTGCCAGCAGTTCAATTGATGGGTCCTACGAGCAGTACTTC	CASSSIDGSYEQYF
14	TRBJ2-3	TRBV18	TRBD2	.	TGTGCCAGCTCACGACTAGCGGACACAGATACGCAGTATTTT	CASSRLADTDTQYF
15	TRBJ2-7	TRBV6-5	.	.	TGTGCCAGCAATCCTACATGGGGTAGTTCCTACGAGCAGTACTTC	CASNPTWGSSYEQYF
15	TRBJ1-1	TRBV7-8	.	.	TGTGCCAGCACCAAAGGGGGAGGAGGTAGCACTGAAGCTTTCTTT	CASTKGGGGSTEAFF
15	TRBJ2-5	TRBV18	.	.	TGTGCCAGCTCACCAGAGGCAGGGAGGCAAGAGACCCAGTACTTC	CASSPEAGRQETQYF
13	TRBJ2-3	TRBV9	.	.	TGTGCCAGCAGCGCGAGTTTAACAGATACGCAGTATTTT	CASSASLTDTQYF
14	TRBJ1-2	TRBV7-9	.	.	TGTGCCAGCAGCTCCCTTAGGGCTAACTATGGCTACACCTTC	CASSSLRANYGYTF
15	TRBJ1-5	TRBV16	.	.	TGTGCCAGCAGCCTCCGGACTGGAGGAATTCAGCCCCAGCATTTT	CASSLRTGGIQPQHF
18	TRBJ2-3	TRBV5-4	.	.	TGTGCCAGCAGCTTGGGGGGGGCTAGCGGACGTGCGGGAGATACGCAGTATTTT	CASSLGGASGRAGDTQYF
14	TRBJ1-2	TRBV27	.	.	TGTGCCAGCAGTTTTTCCGGGAGGAACTATGGCTACACCTTC	CASSFSGRNYGYTF
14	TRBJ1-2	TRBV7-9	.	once	TGTGCCAGCAGCTTAGATCGGGGTCTTGGTGGCTACACCTTC	CASSLDRGLGGYTF
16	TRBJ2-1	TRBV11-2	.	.	TGTGCCAGCAGTTCCTTTTCGGGAAGACTCCCCAATGAGCAGTTCTTC	CASSSFSGRLPNEQFF
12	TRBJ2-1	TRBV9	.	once	TGTGCCAGCAGCGTGCCCAGGGACGAGCAGTTCTTC	CASSVPRDEQFF
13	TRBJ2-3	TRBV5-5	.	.	TGTGCCAGCAGCTTGAGGTCAGGCAGGACGCAGTATTTT	CASSLRSGRTQYF
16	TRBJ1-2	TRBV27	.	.	TGTGCCAGCGGTCGACACGGTCCGAGATGGGACTATGGCTACACCTTC	CASGRHGPRWDYGYTF
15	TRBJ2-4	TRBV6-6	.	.	TGTGCCAGCAATACTAAAGGAATAGCCAAAAACATTCAGTACTTC	CASNTKGIAKNIQYF
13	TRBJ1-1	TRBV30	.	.	TGTGCCTGGACCAACGATTTGATTACTGAAGCTTTCTTT	CAWTNDLITEAFF
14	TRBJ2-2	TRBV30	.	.	TGTGCCTGGAGTCCAGGCGGTTATCCGGGGGAGCTGTTTTTT	CAWSPGGYPGELFF
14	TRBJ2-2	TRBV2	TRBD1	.	TGTGCCAGCAAAGTCGGGACAGGTCCCGGGGAGCTGTTTTTT	CASKVGTGPGELFF
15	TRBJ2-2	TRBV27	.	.	TGTGCCAGCAGTTCCCCGACGGGAATCACCGGGGAGCTGTTTTTT	CASSSPTGITGELFF
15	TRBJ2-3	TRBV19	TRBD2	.	TGTGCCAGTGGCCTAGCGGGGCAGAGCACAGATACGCAGTATTTT	CASGLAGQSTDTQYF
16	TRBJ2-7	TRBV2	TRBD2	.	TGTGCCAGCAGTGAAAGTCTAGCGGGAGTAGGGTACGAGCAGTACTTC	CASSESLAGVGYEQYF
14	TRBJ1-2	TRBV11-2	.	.	TGTGCCAGCAGCTTAGCTGGGATCGGGTATGGCTACACCTTC	CASSLAGIGYGYTF
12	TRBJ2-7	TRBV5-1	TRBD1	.	TGCGCCAGCAGCTGGGGACAGGGCGAGCAGTACTTC	CASSWGQGEQYF
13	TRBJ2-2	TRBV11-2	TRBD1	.	TGTGCCAGCAGCTCTCTCAGGGGGGGGGAGCTGTTTTTT	CASSSLRGGELFF
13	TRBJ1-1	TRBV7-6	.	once	TGTGCCAGCAGCGCGACAGTAAACACTGAAGCTTTCTTT	CASSATVNTEAFF
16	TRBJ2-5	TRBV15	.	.	TGTGCCACCAGCAGAGTAACGGCGGGAAGGGGAGAGACCCAGTACTTC	CATSRVTAGRGETQYF
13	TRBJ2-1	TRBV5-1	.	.	TGCGCCAGCAGCACGACCGCCCTACTAGAGCAGTTCTTC	CASSTTALLEQFF
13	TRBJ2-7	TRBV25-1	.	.	TGTGCCAGCAGTGAAGGCGGCGACTACGAGCAGTACTTC	CASSEGGDYEQYF
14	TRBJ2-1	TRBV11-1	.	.	TGTGCCAGCAGCGACCAGAGCTCCTACAATGAGCAGTTCTTC	CASSDQSSYNEQFF
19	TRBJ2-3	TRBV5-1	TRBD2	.	TGCGCCAGCAGCTCGGGACTAGCGGGAGGGAGAGGGGCCACAGATACGCAGTATTTT	CASSSGLAGGRGATDTQYF
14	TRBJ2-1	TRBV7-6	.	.	TGTGCCAGCAGTTCCGGGACAAGCTACAATGAGCAGTTCTTC	CASSSGTSYNEQFF
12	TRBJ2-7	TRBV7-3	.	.	TGTGCCAGCAGCTTAAATAACGCCGAGCAGTACTTC	CASSLNNAEQYF
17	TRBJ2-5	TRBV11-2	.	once	TGTGCCAGCAGCCCCCAGATCGGGCACCTGGATCAGGAGACCCAGTACTTC	CASSPQIGHLDQETQYF
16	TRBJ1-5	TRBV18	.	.	TGTGCCAGCTCACCCACCGCACAGAATAGCAATCAGCCCCAGCATTTT	CASSPTAQNSNQPQHF
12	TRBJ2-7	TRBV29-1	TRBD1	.	TGCAGCGCGGGACAGCAGGGGCGCGAGCAGTACTTC	CSAGQQGREQYF
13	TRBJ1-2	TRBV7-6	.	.	TGTGCCAGCAGCTCCAAGACAGGAGCGGGCTACACCTTC	CASSSKTGAGYTF
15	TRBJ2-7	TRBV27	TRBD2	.	TGTGCCAGCAGTCCAGGACTAGCGGGAGTCGACGAGCAGTACTTC	CASSPGLAGVDEQYF
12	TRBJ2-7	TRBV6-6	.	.	TGTGCCAGCAAGGGCGGGCCCTACGAGCAGTACTTC	CASKGGPYEQYF